The clone carrying this TCR beta chain has at least ten counts. Its antigen is as yet unknown. This sample was included in a study of Graves' ophthalmopathy and Graves' hyperthyroidism. General study results and limits: Discrimination between ophthalmopathy and stable hyperthyroidism by a 13-signature model showed roughly 88% sensitivity and about 80% specificity.

RNA transcripts served as template for amplifying TCR beta CDR3 sequences. An opening RT-PCR round employed HTBI primers and preceded a second-round multiplex PCR. TCRdb recomputed calls from the multiplex PCR reads with MiXCR, one row per CDR3 protein. Here the sample spans about 390,000 distinct CDR3 sequences, 15% being singletons. Sequenced material: peripheral blood. This TCR was recovered from a woman aged 18-35 years with stable Graves' hyperthyroidism.

CDR3 sequence: CASSTGTGGGYEQYF. Here the CDR3 DNA reads TGTGCCAGCAGTACGGGGACAGGGGGCGGCTACGAGCAGTACTTC. The gene calls are TRBV6-1 and TRBJ2-7, with TRBD1 matching over 12 bases. Germline CDR1 is MNHNS and CDR2 is SASEGT. The CDR3 length is 15 residues. V trimming: 5 bases; J trimming: 3 bases; junction bases outside the gene matches: 5.